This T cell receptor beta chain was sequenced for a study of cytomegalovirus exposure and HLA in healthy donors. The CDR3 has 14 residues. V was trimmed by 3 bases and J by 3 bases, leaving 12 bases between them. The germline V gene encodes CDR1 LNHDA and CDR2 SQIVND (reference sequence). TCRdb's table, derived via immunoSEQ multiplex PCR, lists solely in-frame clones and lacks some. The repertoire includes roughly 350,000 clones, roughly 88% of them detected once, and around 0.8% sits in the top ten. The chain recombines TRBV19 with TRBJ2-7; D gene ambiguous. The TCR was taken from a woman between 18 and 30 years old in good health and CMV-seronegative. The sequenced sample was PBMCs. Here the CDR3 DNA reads TGTGCCAGTAGTATTTCAGGATCTGGCTACGAGCAGTACTTC. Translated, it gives CASSISGSGYEQYF. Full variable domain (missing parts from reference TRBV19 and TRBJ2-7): DGGITQSPKYLFRKEGQNVTLSCEQNLNHDAMYWYRQDPGQGLRLIYYSQIVNDFQKGDIAEGYSVSREKKESFPLTVTSAQKNPTAFYLCASSISGSGYEQYFGPGTRLTVT.